These 7 T cell receptor beta chains share one sample of origin, sequenced in a study of blood T cells in healthy people across ages. A J-beta primer mix and a sample-barcoded 5' primer were used in a second PCR of roughly 6 to 12 cycles. TCRdb used MiXCR to reprocess the 5' RACE reads, holding one entry per CDR3 protein. The profile shows roughly 1.5 million distinct CDR3 sequences, approximately 42% of them singletons. Input material: blood. Receptors were obtained from a woman aged 18-29 years in good health.

This clonotype was detected a few times. The chain has TRBV24-1 and TRBJ2-1, with a weak D call TRBD1 (6 bases). Per germline, CDR1 KGHDR and CDR2 SFDVKD. There are 15 residues in the CDR3. The V and J ends lost 3 bases and 4 bases respectively, with 12 bases between them. The chain's CDR3 is CATSDNRDNYNEQFF. Written as DNA, the CDR3 is TGTGCCACCAGTGATAACCGGGACAATTACAATGAGCAGTTCTTC.

A few counts support this clonotype. This chain uses TRBV6-2 or TRBV6-3 with TRBJ1-2; D remains ambiguous. Trimming cost V 8 bases and J 10 bases, with 14 bases left between them. CDR1 and CDR2 (germline): MNHEY, SVGEGT. There are 11 residues in the CDR3. This chain's CDR3 is CASGEKRDYTF. The CDR3 DNA sequence: TGTGCCAGCGGGGAAAAGCGCGACTACACCTTC.

A few counts support this clonotype. The rearrangement joins TRBV29-1 to TRBJ2-7; D possibly corresponds to TRBD2 (5 bases). Trimming took off 0 bases at V and 3 bases at J, with 15 bases between the two ends. The CDR3 is 15 residues long. Looked up from germline, CDR1 is SQVTM and CDR2 is ANQGSEA. The CDR3 DNA reads TGCAGCGTTGAAGAAGATTGGACTGGGAACTACGAGCAGTACTTC. It encodes CSVEEDWTGNYEQYF.

The chain couples TRBV3-1 to TRBJ2-1; 7 positions agree with TRBD1. CDR3 length equals 17 residues. Germline trimming cut 0 bases from V and 6 bases from J; bases unmatched to any gene: 11. Germline V gives CDR1 LGHDT, CDR2 YNNKEL (reference sequence). The CDR3 DNA reads as TGTGCCAGCAGCCAAGATAAAAACAGGGGAATGGTCAATGAGCAGTTCTTC. Translated, it gives CASSQDKNRGMVNEQFF.

The CDR3 DNA reads TGTGCCAGCAGCCCGGATAGGTCGGCTAGCGGGGTCGGGGAGCTGTTTTTT. Translated, it gives CASSPDRSASGVGELFF. This rearrangement joins TRBV6-2 or TRBV6-3 to TRBJ2-2, with 9 bases identical to TRBD2. Germline lookup yields CDR1 MNHEY and CDR2 SVGEGT. Trimming cost V 6 bases and J 7 bases; bases outside gene matches: 15. The CDR3 runs 17 residues.

This clonotype was counted only a few times. The gene calls are TRBV6-5 and TRBJ1-2; 7 bases map to TRBD1. Germline trimming cut 7 bases from V and 4 bases from J; bases unmatched to any gene: 3. Germline V gene lookup returns CDR1 MNHEY and CDR2 SVGAGI. The CDR3 is 12 residues long. CDR3 amino acids: CASKPGGYGYTF. CDR3 nucleotides: TGTGCCAGCAAGCCAGGGGGCTATGGCTACACCTTC.

This clonotype was found many times. The chain is built from TRBV29-1 and TRBJ2-3, with D unclear. V shed 6 bases and J shed 4 bases, with 5 bases lying between them. Germline V CDR1 and CDR2: SQVTM, ANQGSEA. This CDR3 is 10 amino acids long. This CDR3 is CSVKADTQYF. The CDR3 DNA reads TGCAGCGTGAAGGCAGATACGCAGTATTTT.